This TCR beta chain was retrieved from a study of PD-L1 blockade in urothelial cancer. Profiled with immunoSEQ multiplex PCR; TCRdb holds only in-frame clones, not every one. The data contain 80,000 to 130,000 clones, about 90% of them seen just once; the ten biggest clones take up around 0.9%. CDR3 length equals 12 residues. The germline V and J ends were trimmed by 4 bases and 13 bases, with 13 bases remaining between them. CDR1 is SGHDN, CDR2 FVKESK, per germline. The chain links TRBV14 to TRBJ2-2, with a tentative D call TRBD2 (6 bases). The sample was PBMCs, taken around atezolizumab (anti-PD-L1) treatment. The source of this sequence is a woman older than 75 with urothelial cancer. Written as DNA, the CDR3 is TGTGCCAGCAGCCCCCGAGGGGAGGCGCTGTTTTTT. This sequence encodes CASSPRGEALFF. The full variable domain, rest sourced from reference TRBV14 and TRBJ2-2, is EAGVTQFPSHSVIEKGQTVTLRCDPISGHDNLYWYRRVMGKEIKFLLHFVKESKQDESGMPNNRFLAERTGGTYSTLKVQPAELEDSGVYFCASSPRGEALFFGEGSRLTVL.